Given below is one T cell receptor beta chain in context. Its antigen is still unknown. The sample originates from a study of shared clonotypes between healthy human individuals. About the study: Each donor had three CD4 naive, three CD4 memory, two CD8 naive and one CD8 memory plate.

Study-wide results and limits: Compared with memory subsets, naive subsets generally had larger estimated richness.

Assay used: immunoSEQ multiplex PCR; TCRdb lists only in-frame clones, some missing. The sample includes around 1,900,000 clones, around 95% seen only once; the top ten take less than 2%. Positive CCR7 selection of CD45RO-negative cells yielded the naive CD8 cells, and terminally differentiated effector memory CD45RA+ cells were excluded. There were only Caucasian adults among the donors, and all lived in Nashville, Tennessee. Material for sequencing was naive CD8+ T cells from PBMCs. The TCR comes from a man aged 18 to 29 in good health. Some clones in this sample may be carry-over from other donors' samples.

The CDR3 sequence: CSALKAYGYTF. The CDR3 DNA reads as TGCAGTGCCCTAAAAGCGTATGGCTACACCTTC. This rearrangement joins TRBV20-1 to TRBJ1-2; D ambiguous. Germline V gives CDR1 DFQATT, CDR2 SNEGSKA (reference sequence). V dropped 6 bases and J dropped 5 bases, with 10 bases sitting between them. The CDR3 runs 11 residues.